This is a list of T cell receptor beta chains from one sample in a study of T cell changes during pregnancy in multiple sclerosis. The assay was immunoSEQ multiplex PCR, and TCRdb's table has in-frame clones only and misses some. The sample yields 37,000 or so clones, around 94% seen once. The specimen comprised peripheral blood, sampled in the third trimester of pregnancy. These receptors were collected from a female donor with multiple sclerosis, enrolled in a pregnancy study. CDR3s include the opening cysteine and the closing phenylalanine or tryptophan. The D gene is left open where the match is weak.

CDR3 DNA,CDR3 protein,J gene,V gene,D gene
TGCGCCAGCAGCTTGAGGCCAGATAGCGTTTCCGTGAACACTGAAGCTTTCTTT,CASSLRPDSVSVNTEAFF,TRBJ1-1,TRBV5-1,.
TGCGCCACCGGGACTAGCGGTGAGACCCAGTACTTC,CATGTSGETQYF,TRBJ2-5,TRBV5-1,TRBD2
TGTGCCAGCAGTGCTACCTCGGGACTGGGGTTCAATGAGCAGTTCTTC,CASSATSGLGFNEQFF,TRBJ2-1,TRBV25-1,.
TGTGCCAGTAGTCGGGGAGGCTACGAGCAGTACTTC,CASSRGGYEQYF,TRBJ2-7,TRBV19,.
TGTGCCAGCAGTATGACAGGGATGCACGAGCAGTACTTC,CASSMTGMHEQYF,TRBJ2-7,TRBV27,TRBD1
TGTGCCAGCAGCTTAGGAGGTGAGCGGGCTGCCTACGAGCAGTACTTC,CASSLGGERAAYEQYF,TRBJ2-7,TRBV7-2,.
TGTGCCAGCAGTGACCCCCGGACAGCTAACTATGGCTACACCTTC,CASSDPRTANYGYTF,TRBJ1-2,TRBV6-4,.
TGTGCCAGCCACCGGGGGGTTAATGGCCCTGAAGCTTTCTTT,CASHRGVNGPEAFF,TRBJ1-1,TRBV6-1,.
TGTGCCAGCAGTTCAGGGGGCGAGAGTGAAAAACTGTTTTTT,CASSSGGESEKLFF,TRBJ1-4,TRBV6-6,TRBD1
TGCGCCAGCAGCGGGGGACTAGCGGGAATGGGGTATACGCAGTATTTT,CASSGGLAGMGYTQYF,TRBJ2-3,TRBV5-1,TRBD2
TGTGCCAGCAGTGAATCTGACAATGAGCAGTTCTTC,CASSESDNEQFF,TRBJ2-1,TRBV25-1,.